The 26 T cell receptor beta chains given below trace back to one sample, sequenced in a study of T-cell memory formation after mild COVID-19 (dated by TCRdb to the early 2020s). The library was produced with 5' RACE. The sample was run on an Illumina NovaSeq 6000. Clones were called with MiXCR by TCRdb after fastp trimmed the public reads at Q25, and only in-frame beta chains were retained. Every distinct CDR3 protein forms one entry, paired with its most common genes and DNA. This sample gives about 290,000 distinct CDR3 sequences in total; about 20% of them show up just once. The ten largest clones capture around 23% of the sample. Sequenced input: PBMCs or a T cell subset sorted from them (not recorded which). These TCRs come from a man aged 18 to 30 who had mild COVID-19 (a few samples of this study predate the infection). The sample titles of this study are shuffled in the database, so cell type and time point are left out; the donor was told from shared clones.

This chain links TRBV6-6 with TRBJ1-2; no definite D call. Looked up from germline, CDR1 is MNHNY and CDR2 is SVGAGI (reference sequence). V lost 6 bases and J lost 6, with 8 bases in between. The CDR3 totals 11 residues. CDR3 coding DNA: TGTGCCAGCAGCAAACTAGATGGCTACACCTTC. This encodes CASSKLDGYTF.

This clonotype was detected ten times or more. V usage is TRBV7-9 and J usage is TRBJ1-2; D is unclear. V was shortened by 2 bases and J by 4 bases, with 8 bases between the two germline ends. In germline, CDR1 is SEHNR, CDR2 FQNEAQ (reference sequence). The CDR3 runs to 13 residues. Here the CDR3 DNA reads TGTGCCAGCAGCTTACTCAGCCCCTATGGCTACACCTTC. Protein product: CASSLLSPYGYTF.

There are many counts of this clonotype. The rearrangement uses TRBV7-6 and TRBJ2-1, with D perhaps TRBD1 (6 bases). In germline, CDR1 is SGHVS, CDR2 FNYEAQ. The V gene lost 5 bases and the J gene lost 5 bases, with 10 bases spanning the gap. This CDR3 region has 13 residues. The CDR3 DNA reads TGTGCCAGCAGCAGCACAGGGAACAATGAGCAGTTCTTC. It codes for CASSSTGNNEQFF.

This clonotype has at least ten counts. The chain combines TRBV7-2 with TRBJ2-2; D uncertain. CDR1 is SGHTA and CDR2 is FQGNSA in the germline V gene. The ends were cut back, 3 bases at V and 6 bases at J, with 17 bases in the middle. The CDR3 spans 16 residues. CDR3 residues: CASSFLFPGSAGELFF. The CDR3, as DNA: TGTGCCAGCAGCTTTTTGTTCCCAGGTTCGGCCGGGGAGCTGTTTTTT.

This clonotype was seen only a few times. This chain links TRBV5-1 with TRBJ2-2, with 7 bases aligning to TRBD1. The CDR3 has 16 amino acids. The junction had 8 bases not matched to a gene; V was cut back by 0 bases and J by 6 bases. Germline CDR1 and CDR2: SGHRS and YFSETQ. CDR3 nucleotides: TGCGCCAGCAGCTTGGCCCGGGACAGCCCTTCCGGGGAGCTGTTTTTT. Protein: CASSLARDSPSGELFF.

The CDR3 DNA reads TGTGCCAGCAGCTTCCAGGGGGGATTGGCAGATACGCAGTATTTT. Translated, it gives CASSFQGGLADTQYF. The gene calls are TRBV7-3 and TRBJ2-3; D is possibly TRBD1 (7 bases). There are 15 residues in the CDR3. The V and J ends lost 3 bases and 4 bases respectively, with 14 bases between them. CDR1 is SGHTA, CDR2 FQGTGA, per germline.

The CDR3 spells CASSQDPVYTQYF. CDR3 DNA: TGCGCCAGCAGCCAAGATCCAGTGTATACGCAGTATTTT. This sequence joins TRBV4-3 and TRBJ2-3; the D is unclear. CDR1 and CDR2 (germline): LGHNA, YSLEER. The germline V and J ends were trimmed by 0 bases and 7 bases, with 8 bases remaining between them. The CDR3 length is 13 residues.

A few counts support this clonotype. The chain couples TRBV5-1 to TRBJ2-3; 10 bases are a match to TRBD2. The CDR3 runs 16 residues. V gave up 0 bases and J gave up 4 bases; unmatched junction bases: 5. Germline V gene sequence: CDR1 SGHRS, CDR2 YFSETQ. The CDR3 DNA is TGCGCCAGCAGCTTGGATCCAGCGGGGGGGGCAGATACGCAGTATTTT. Translated, it gives CASSLDPAGGADTQYF.

The V gene is TRBV7-2, the J gene TRBJ1-1; D perhaps matches TRBD1 (5 bases). This CDR3 contains 15 residues. The germline gives CDR1 SGHTA, CDR2 FQGNSA. V dropped 5 bases and J dropped 5 bases, with 18 bases sitting between them. CDR3 sequence (DNA): TGTGCCAGCAGCCCTGTGGTGCAGGGTGGGACTGAAGCTTTCTTT. This sequence encodes CASSPVVQGGTEAFF.

The chain is built from TRBV27 and TRBJ2-1; the match to TRBD2 covers 11 bases. CDR1 and CDR2 from the germline V gene are MNHEY and SMNVEV (reference sequence). The CDR3 is 12 amino acids. J lost 14 bases, V lost 5 bases, and 5 bases had no gene match. This CDR3 is CASSLLAGEKFF. In nucleotides, the CDR3 is TGTGCCAGCAGTCTACTAGCGGGGGAAAAGTTCTTC.

This clonotype was found many times. This chain uses TRBV12-3 or TRBV12-4 with TRBJ2-7, with 9 bases that match TRBD1. Trimming removed 5 bases from V and 3 bases from J; junction bases left unmatched: 5. The CDR3 totals 14 residues. The chain's CDR3 is CASSPRDRVYEQYF. The CDR3 DNA follows: TGTGCCAGCAGTCCTCGGGACAGGGTCTACGAGCAGTACTTC.

In its sample, this clonotype was seen a few times. This rearrangement joins TRBV7-9 to TRBJ2-3; TRBD2 matches at 8 bases. CDR1 and CDR2 (germline): SEHNR, FQNEAQ (reference sequence). The CDR3 consists of 14 residues. Unmatched junction bases numbered 7, after V lost 8 bases and J lost 3 bases. The CDR3 coding sequence is TGTGCCAGCTCTGACGGGGGGGTTACAGATACGCAGTATTTT. Translated, it gives CASSDGGVTDTQYF.

This clonotype has only a few counts. The chain couples TRBV10-3 to TRBJ2-1; a weak D match, TRBD2 (5 bases). CDR3 length: 12 residues. Looked up from germline, CDR1 is ENHRY and CDR2 is SYGVKD. Trimming pared 4 bases from V and 10 bases from J, leaving 11 bases between. The DNA for the CDR3 is TGTGCCATCAGTGCGGAGCGGTCCGAGCAGTTCTTC. Protein product: CAISAERSEQFF.

This clonotype was counted only a few times. The chain links TRBV6-2 or TRBV6-3 to TRBJ2-2; D unclear. V was pared by 6 bases and J by 7 bases, with 21 bases between. Germline loops: CDR1 MNHEY, CDR2 SVGEGT. This CDR3 is built from 16 residues. Written as DNA, the CDR3 is TGTGCCAGCAGCTCCATCGACATGGGTACCCACGGGGAGCTGTTTTTT. Translation: CASSSIDMGTHGELFF.

As DNA, the CDR3 is TGCGCCAGCAGCTTGGGGGCAGATTTGCAGCCCCAGCATTTT. Protein: CASSLGADLQPQHF. The gene calls are TRBV5-1 and TRBJ1-5, with unresolved D. In germline, CDR1 is SGHRS, CDR2 YFSETQ. The CDR3 extends over 14 amino acids. Trimming pared 0 bases from V and 7 bases from J, leaving 11 bases between.

The J gene is TRBJ2-7, the V gene TRBV18; TRBD1 matches 9 bases. V shed 6 bases and J 3 bases; nucleotides not matched to a gene: 3. The germline V gene has CDR1 KGHSH and CDR2 LQKENI. The CDR3 is made up of 13 amino acids. The CDR3: CASSGTGYYEQYF. DNA of the CDR3: TGTGCCAGCTCCGGGACAGGGTACTACGAGCAGTACTTC. The whole variable domain, filled in from reference TRBV18 and TRBJ2-7, reads NAGVMQNPRHLVRRRGQEARLRCSPMKGHSHVYWYRQLPEEGLKFMVYLQKENIIDESGMPKERFSAEFPKEGPSILRIQQVVRGDSAAYFCASSGTGYYEQYFGPGTRLTVT.

This clonotype has ten or more counts. The chain couples TRBV24-1 to TRBJ2-1; D remains unclear. Germline V gene sequence: CDR1 KGHDR, CDR2 SFDVKD. With 2 bases removed from V and 12 bases from J, the gap between germline ends came to 16 bases. The CDR3 has 14 residues. CDR3 residues: CATSDSPSLWTQFF. The CDR3 DNA sequence: TGTGCCACCAGTGATTCCCCGAGTTTATGGACGCAGTTCTTC.

This clonotype was recorded a few times. This chain uses TRBV11-2 with TRBJ1-1, with unresolved D. CDR1 and CDR2 from the germline V gene are SGHAT and FQNNGV. CDR3 size: 12 residues. V was trimmed by 5 bases and J by 3 bases, leaving 7 bases between them. The chain's CDR3 is CASSIRHTEAFF. For the CDR3, the DNA is TGTGCCAGCAGCATCAGGCACACTGAAGCTTTCTTT.

The chain uses TRBV28 and TRBJ2-5, with 7 bases lining up with TRBD2. Trimming removed 7 bases from V and 5 bases from J; junction bases left unmatched: 13. From germline, CDR1 is MDHEN and CDR2 SYDVKM. This CDR3 comprises 15 residues. CDR3: CASTSPSGGEETQYF. CDR3 in DNA: TGTGCCAGCACCTCACCGTCGGGGGGTGAGGAGACCCAGTACTTC.

The V and J genes are TRBV6-1 and TRBJ1-2; 7 bases fit TRBD1. The germline CDR1 and CDR2 sequences are MNHNS and SASEGT. This CDR3 contains 16 residues. With 6 bases clipped from V and 4 bases from J, the junction kept 14 bases outside the gene matches. CDR3 loop: CASRIAQGPLGYGYTF. The CDR3 DNA is TGTGCCAGCAGGATCGCACAGGGGCCGCTGGGCTATGGCTACACCTTC.

The J gene is TRBJ1-1, the V gene TRBV14; the D gene is possibly TRBD1 (5 bases). V was pared by 4 bases and J by 0 bases, with 6 bases between. Per germline, CDR1 SGHDN and CDR2 FVKESK. The CDR3 has 13 residues. The CDR3 reads CASSRDLNTEAFF. As DNA, the CDR3 is TGTGCCAGCAGCCGGGACCTGAACACTGAAGCTTTCTTT. The whole variable domain, filled in from reference TRBV14 and TRBJ1-1, reads EAGVTQFPSHSVIEKGQTVTLRCDPISGHDNLYWYRRVMGKEIKFLLHFVKESKQDESGMPNNRFLAERTGGTYSTLKVQPAELEDSGVYFCASSRDLNTEAFFGQGTRLTVV.

The V and J genes are TRBV29-1 and TRBJ2-7, with a weak D call TRBD2 (5 bases). The V and J ends lost 6 bases and 3 bases respectively, with 12 bases between them. Germline assignment: CDR1 SQVTM and CDR2 ANQGSEA. The CDR3 covers 12 residues. This CDR3 is CSVMTGSYEQYV. The CDR3 bases are TGCAGCGTCATGACGGGGAGCTACGAGCAGTACGTC.

This clonotype appeared a few times. The rearrangement joins TRBV15 to TRBJ2-3; TRBD2 agrees at 10 bases. The CDR3 length is 19 residues. Germline CDR1 and CDR2: LNHNV and YYDKDF (reference sequence). With V trimmed by 0 bases and J by 0 bases, 9 bases remained unmatched. CDR3 coding DNA: TGTGCCACCAGCAGAGATCATTCTAGCGGGGGCTCTAGCACAGATACGCAGTATTTT. It codes for CATSRDHSSGGSSTDTQYF.

This clonotype was recorded at least ten times. This chain's CDR3 is CSARGRIYEQYF. For the CDR3, the DNA is TGCAGTGCTAGAGGTCGGATCTACGAGCAGTACTTC. The J gene is TRBJ2-7, the V gene TRBV20-1; D is unresolved. Deletions cut 1 base from V and 3 bases from J, with 7 bases between. The CDR3 has 12 amino acids. Germline assignment: CDR1 DFQATT and CDR2 SNEGSKA (reference sequence).

This clonotype came up a few times. This chain links TRBV20-1 with TRBJ2-7, with 8 bases identical to TRBD2. CDR3 length: 12 amino acids. CDR1 and CDR2 from the germline V gene are DFQATT and SNEGSKA (reference sequence). The V segment lost 3 bases and the J segment 6 bases; nucleotides outside the gene matches: 4. CDR3 DNA sequence: TGCAGTGCTAGCGGGGGGGCCGGCGAGCAGTACTTC. Translation gives CSASGGAGEQYF.

This clonotype was seen more than once but under ten times. The chain employs TRBV5-1 and TRBJ2-2; D call uncertain. Germline assignment: CDR1 SGHRS and CDR2 YFSETQ. V lost 1 base to trimming and J lost 6 bases, with 1 base between them. The CDR3 is made up of 11 amino acids. The CDR3: CASSLPGELFF. The CDR3 nucleotides read TGCGCCAGCAGCTTGCCCGGGGAGCTGTTTTTT.